The 27 T cell receptor beta chains reported below all come from one sample, sequenced in a study of shared clonotypes between healthy human individuals. Profiling relied on immunoSEQ multiplex PCR, and the TCRdb table lists in-frame clones only, not all of them. Of 2 million to 2.5 million clones listed, under 97% are singletons. The sample taken for sequencing was naive CD4+ T cells sorted from blood. The subset is: CD45RA+ positively selected. These receptors were taken from a man aged 18-30 years in good health.

The CDR3 spells CASTTGLREKLFF. The CDR3 DNA reads as TGTGCCAGCACCACGGGGTTGCGGGAAAAACTGTTTTTT. The chain uses TRBV6-5 and TRBJ1-4, with D hard to call. This CDR3 region has 13 residues. V shed 7 bases and J shed 8 bases, with 14 bases lying between them. Germline V gene data show CDR1 as MNHEY and CDR2 as SVGAGI.

The chain links TRBV5-1 to TRBJ1-2; 10 bases map to TRBD1. CDR1 and CDR2 from the germline V gene are SGHRS and YFSETQ. This CDR3 comprises 14 residues. The junction had 7 bases not matched to a gene; V was cut back by 3 bases and J by 8 bases. CDR3 nucleotides: TGCGCCAGCAGCTGGGAGGACAGGGGGGCCGGCTACACCTTC. This translates into CASSWEDRGAGYTF.

The rearrangement links TRBV19 to TRBJ1-5; 9 nucleotides line up with TRBD1. This CDR3 has 15 residues. The junction had 7 bases not matched to a gene; V was cut back by 6 bases and J by 4 bases. CDR1 is LNHDA and CDR2 is SQIVND in the germline V gene (reference sequence). CDR3 loop: CASRQDGTGNQPQHF. The CDR3 DNA is TGTGCCAGTAGGCAGGACGGGACAGGGAATCAGCCCCAGCATTTT. Looking up the rest from reference TRBV19 and TRBJ1-5 gives the full variable domain: DGGITQSPKYLFRKEGQNVTLSCEQNLNHDAMYWYRQDPGQGLRLIYYSQIVNDFQKGDIAEGYSVSREKKESFPLTVTSAQKNPTAFYLCASRQDGTGNQPQHFGDGTRLSIL.

V is TRBV6-5 and J is TRBJ2-3; D possibly uses TRBD1 or TRBD2 (6 bases each). This CDR3 spans 11 amino acids. V gave up 7 bases and J gave up 5 bases, with 7 bases separating them. Germline V gene sequence: CDR1 MNHEY, CDR2 SVGAGI. In nucleotides, the CDR3 is TGTGCCAGCAAGGGGGGAGATACGCAGTATTTT. Amino acid sequence: CASKGGDTQYF.

J is TRBJ2-2 and V is TRBV9; TRBD1 agrees at 7 bases. CDR3 size: 16 residues. Germline-derived CDR1 and CDR2 are SGDLS and YYNGEE. With 4 bases clipped from V and 3 bases from J, the junction kept 9 bases outside the gene matches. Written as DNA, the CDR3 is TGTGCCAGCAGCCCTAGTGACAGGGCCTACACCGGGGAGCTGTTTTTT. It yields the protein CASSPSDRAYTGELFF.

Note on this clone: Other DNA sequences of this sample code for an identical CDR3. The chain couples TRBV5-1 to TRBJ2-7; D is unresolved. This CDR3 comprises 13 residues. CDR1 and CDR2 from the germline V gene are SGHRS and YFSETQ. V lost 0 bases and J lost 2, with 6 bases in between. CDR3 nucleotides: TGCGCCAGCAGCTTGGAAGGACCCTACGAGCAGTACTTC. This translates into CASSLEGPYEQYF.

The CDR3 region has the DNA TGTGCCATCAGTGGCAAGGGCGCGAACACTGAAGCTTTCTTT. The encoded protein is CAISGKGANTEAFF. The chain is built from TRBV10-3 and TRBJ1-1; D remains ambiguous. This CDR3 is built from 14 residues. The V gene lost 4 bases and the J gene lost 1 base, with 10 bases spanning the gap. CDR1 ENHRY and CDR2 SYGVKD come from the germline V gene.

This chain connects TRBV2 to TRBJ1-6; 9 nucleotides line up with TRBD1. With V trimmed by 6 bases and J by 6 bases, 3 bases remained unmatched. CDR1 and CDR2 from the germline V gene are SNHLY and FYNNEI. The CDR3 is 14 amino acids. The CDR3 DNA reads TGTGCCAGCAGACAGGGGGCCGTTAATTCACCCCTCCACTTT. Residues: CASRQGAVNSPLHF.

A note on this clone: Other DNA variants within this sample encode the same CDR3. This chain connects TRBV7-9 to TRBJ2-3, with D perhaps TRBD1 (6 bases). Trimming shortened V by 1 base and J by 3 bases, and 11 bases separated the two germline ends. Germline CDR1 SEHNR, CDR2 FQNEAQ (reference sequence). This CDR3 is 15 amino acids long. CDR3 in DNA: TGTGCCAGCAGCTTAGGGGGACAAGGGACAGATACGCAGTATTTT. As protein: CASSLGGQGTDTQYF.

The chain employs TRBV14 and TRBJ1-2; 7 bases fit TRBD1. The germline V gene encodes CDR1 SGHDN and CDR2 FVKESK. Trimming removed 3 bases from V and 2 bases from J; junction bases left unmatched: 6. CDR3 length: 15 residues. CDR3 sequence (DNA): TGTGCCAGCAGCCAGAACGCAGGGGGGAACTATGGCTACACCTTC. Translating gives CASSQNAGGNYGYTF.

The chain recombines TRBV7-9 with TRBJ2-7; D gene ambiguous. The CDR3 is made up of 13 amino acids. V lost 5 bases, J lost 1 base, and 9 bases lay in between. CDR1 is SEHNR, CDR2 FQNEAQ, per germline (reference sequence). The CDR3 reads CASSRLGSYEQYF. The DNA for the CDR3 is TGTGCCAGCAGCCGACTGGGATCCTACGAGCAGTACTTC. The full variable domain, completed using reference TRBV7-9 and TRBJ2-7, is DTGVSQNPRHKITKRGQNVTFRCDPISEHNRLYWYRQTLGQGPEFLTYFQNEAQLEKSRLLSDRFSAERPKGSFSTLEIQRTEQGDSAMYLCASSRLGSYEQYFGPGTRLTVT.

V usage is TRBV11-2 and J usage is TRBJ2-3; D not resolved. The length of the CDR3 is 16 residues. Deletions cut 0 bases from V and 0 bases from J, with 10 bases between. From germline, CDR1 is SGHAT and CDR2 FQNNGV. This CDR3 reads CASSLDRPSSTDTQYF. The CDR3, as DNA: TGTGCCAGCAGCTTAGATCGCCCATCTAGCACAGATACGCAGTATTTT.

This chain joins TRBV11-2 and TRBJ2-1; TRBD2 matches at 8 bases. From germline, CDR1 is SGHAT and CDR2 FQNNGV. The CDR3 covers 15 residues. J lost 6 bases, V lost 5 bases, and 9 bases had no gene match. The CDR3 here is CASSAQGLETNEQFF. The CDR3 nucleotides read TGTGCCAGCAGCGCTCAGGGACTAGAAACCAATGAGCAGTTCTTC. Together with reference TRBV11-2 and TRBJ2-1, the CDR3 gives the full variable domain: EAGVAQSPRYKIIEKRQSVAFWCNPISGHATLYWYQQILGQGPKLLIQFQNNGVVDDSQLPKDRFSAERLKGVDSTLKIQPAKLEDSAVYLCASSAQGLETNEQFFGPGTRLTVL.

As for this clone: This specimen includes other DNA sequences encoding the same CDR3. This chain links TRBV6-5 with TRBJ1-6; D unclear. Trimming removed 5 bases at V and 4 bases at J, with 3 bases between. From germline, CDR1 is MNHEY and CDR2 SVGAGI. CDR3 length: 12 residues. CDR3 sequence reads: CASSVYNSPLHF. The DNA of the CDR3 is TGTGCCAGCAGTGTTTATAATTCACCCCTCCACTTT.

As DNA, the CDR3 is TGTGCCTGGAGTTTGAGTGTAGCTGGAAACACCATATATTTT. Protein sequence: CAWSLSVAGNTIYF. This rearrangement joins TRBV30 to TRBJ1-3; D unresolved. CDR3 size: 14 residues. V lost 2 bases and J lost 2, with 10 bases in between. Germline CDR1 is GTSNPN and CDR2 is SVGIG (reference sequence). The full variable domain, in which reference TRBV30 and TRBJ1-3 provide the parts outside the CDR3, is SQTIHQWPATLVQPVGSPLSLECTVEGTSNPNLYWYRQAAGRGLQLLFYSVGIGQISSEVPQNLSASRPQDRQFILSSKKLLLSDSGFYLCAWSLSVAGNTIYFGEGSWLTVV.

The rearrangement uses TRBV25-1 and TRBJ2-5; unclear D gene. The CDR3 consists of 13 residues. Per the germline V gene, CDR1 is MGHDK and CDR2 is SYGVNS. The germline V and J ends were trimmed by 4 bases and 5 bases, with 11 bases remaining between them. The CDR3 loop reads CASSALGRETQYF. The CDR3 DNA follows: TGTGCCAGCAGTGCTCTCGGGCGTGAGACCCAGTACTTC.

Here the CDR3 DNA reads TGTGCCAGCAGCGCCGACCGAGCAGATACGCAGTATTTT. It is translated as CASSADRADTQYF. This rearrangement joins TRBV6-4 to TRBJ2-3; D is unclear. CDR1 is MRHNA, CDR2 SNTAGT, per germline. V shed 6 bases and J shed 4 bases, with 11 bases lying between them. The CDR3 is made up of 13 amino acids.

This chain joins TRBV7-9 and TRBJ2-7; 10 nucleotides align to TRBD2. Trimming removed 5 bases from V and 2 bases from J; junction bases left unmatched: 6. The CDR3 is 15 residues long. Per the germline V gene, CDR1 is SEHNR and CDR2 is FQNEAQ (reference sequence). The CDR3 protein is CASSPTSGPAYEQYF. The CDR3 DNA sequence: TGTGCCAGCAGCCCGACTAGCGGGCCAGCCTACGAGCAGTACTTC.

The chain uses TRBV19 and TRBJ1-1; D gene unclear. The CDR3 runs to 14 residues. Germline V gene lookup returns CDR1 LNHDA and CDR2 SQIVND (reference sequence). V lost 7 bases, J lost 7 bases, and 19 bases lay in between. The CDR3 DNA sequence: TGTGCCAGTATCGAGGGCACTAGCCGATTTGAAGCTTTCTTT. It encodes CASIEGTSRFEAFF. The full variable domain, in which reference TRBV19 and TRBJ1-1 provide the parts outside the CDR3, is DGGITQSPKYLFRKEGQNVTLSCEQNLNHDAMYWYRQDPGQGLRLIYYSQIVNDFQKGDIAEGYSVSREKKESFPLTVTSAQKNPTAFYLCASIEGTSRFEAFFGQGTRLTVV.

J is TRBJ2-5 and V is TRBV6-1, with D perhaps matching TRBD2 (5 bases). CDR3 length equals 13 residues. Trimming removed 4 bases at V and 5 bases at J, with 11 bases between. Germline lookup yields CDR1 MNHNS and CDR2 SASEGT. The CDR3 sequence is CASSGLRGETQYF. In DNA, the CDR3 is TGTGCCAGCAGTGGCCTCCGAGGGGAGACCCAGTACTTC.

Concerning this clone itself: The same CDR3 arises from other DNA sequences in this sample as well. The genes are TRBV5-1 and TRBJ1-5; D gene ambiguous. This CDR3 is 14 amino acids long. Between the trimmed V and J ends, which lost 0 bases and 6 bases, there was a span of 10 bases. Germline lookup yields CDR1 SGHRS and CDR2 YFSETQ. The CDR3 loop reads CASSLEGLGQPQHF. CDR3 in DNA: TGCGCCAGCAGCTTGGAAGGGTTAGGTCAGCCCCAGCATTTT.

The chain is built from TRBV5-1 and TRBJ2-5; 13 bases agree with TRBD2. V shed 4 bases, J shed 0 bases, and the junction held 9 bases outside the gene matches. Germline CDR1 SGHRS, CDR2 YFSETQ. The CDR3 has 18 amino acids. CDR3 loop: CASSRTSGGLTYQETQYF. As DNA, the CDR3 is TGCGCCAGCAGCCGGACTAGCGGGGGCCTAACGTACCAAGAGACCCAGTACTTC.

On this clone: Distinct nucleotide sequences in the sample also encode this CDR3. The chain links TRBV9 to TRBJ1-1; a possible D gene is TRBD1 (5 bases). The CDR3 extends over 14 amino acids. Germline V CDR1 and CDR2: SGDLS, YYNGEE. V was pared by 0 bases and J by 4 bases, with 10 bases between. CDR3 DNA sequence: TGTGCCAGCAGCGTAGTGCAGGGTGGCACTGAAGCTTTCTTT. Its translation is CASSVVQGGTEAFF.

This sequence joins TRBV11-2 and TRBJ2-2; D unclear. Between the trimmed V and J ends, which lost 3 bases and 4 bases, there was a span of 6 bases. The CDR3 covers 13 residues. Germline V gene lookup returns CDR1 SGHAT and CDR2 FQNNGV. CDR3 region: CASSFGATGELFF. The CDR3, as DNA: TGTGCCAGCAGCTTTGGTGCCACCGGGGAGCTGTTTTTT.

The gene calls are TRBV6-1 and TRBJ2-7; 7 bases are a match to TRBD1. There are 11 residues in the CDR3. The junction had 2 bases not matched to a gene; V was cut back by 10 bases and J by 2 bases. Germline values: CDR1 MNHNS, CDR2 SASEGT. The DNA of the CDR3 is TGTGCCATCGGGACAGCCTACGAGCAGTACTTC. It codes for CAIGTAYEQYF.

About this clone itself: Other DNA sequences in the same sample also yield this CDR3. V usage is TRBV6-5 and J usage is TRBJ2-5, with TRBD2 as a possible D gene (5 bases). The CDR3 consists of 12 residues. The germline V gene encodes CDR1 MNHEY and CDR2 SVGAGI. The V gene lost 8 bases and the J gene lost 2 bases, with 9 bases spanning the gap. This chain's CDR3 is CASGRGQETQYF. In DNA form, the CDR3 reads TGTGCCAGCGGGAGAGGTCAAGAGACCCAGTACTTC.

The CDR3 nucleotides are TGTGCCAGCAATGAGCTCTTTTTCGCTGAGCAGTTCTTC. It translates to CASNELFFAEQFF. The rearrangement uses TRBV27 and TRBJ2-1; D not certain. The germline V gene has CDR1 MNHEY and CDR2 SMNVEV (reference sequence). The CDR3 is 13 residues long. V lost 7 bases to trimming and J lost 9 bases, with 16 bases between them.